The 30 T cell receptor beta chains listed next were all sequenced from one sample in a study of T cell repertoires in cytomegalovirus infection. TCRdb reanalysed the reads using MiXCR and keeps one entry per CDR3 protein. Among 450,000 to 650,000 distinct CDR3 sequences listed, roughly 29% were seen once. Sequencing input: PBMCs. The source of these receptors is a human donor in good health (CMV status not recorded). Some clones in this sample may be carry-over from other donors' samples.

Many counts were recorded for this clonotype. The chain has TRBV7-9 and TRBJ1-4; 7 nucleotides agree with TRBD1. J lost 5 bases, V lost 4 bases, and 7 bases had no gene match. Germline CDR1 reads SEHNR; CDR2 reads FQNEAQ (reference sequence). The CDR3 length is 15 residues. The CDR3 DNA reads as TGTGCCAGCAGCTCGCGGGACAGCCTAAATGAAAAACTGTTTTTT. Translation gives CASSSRDSLNEKLFF. Based on the CDR3 plus reference TRBV7-9 and TRBJ1-4, the full variable domain is DTGVSQNPRHKITKRGQNVTFRCDPISEHNRLYWYRQTLGQGPEFLTYFQNEAQLEKSRLLSDRFSAERPKGSFSTLEIQRTEQGDSAMYLCASSSRDSLNEKLFFGSGTQLSVL.

The chain is built from TRBV27 and TRBJ1-2; TRBD1 might be the D (6 bases). V shed 2 bases and J shed 3 bases, with 16 bases lying between them. The CDR3 runs to 16 residues. CDR1 and CDR2 (germline): MNHEY, SMNVEV (reference sequence). The CDR3 reads CASSLAGDIFHYGYTF. CDR3 DNA: TGTGCCAGCAGTTTAGCAGGGGACATTTTCCACTATGGCTACACCTTC.

The count of this clonotype is one. The chain has TRBV5-4 and TRBJ2-1; D is perhaps TRBD2 (6 bases). There are 15 residues in the CDR3. Germline V CDR1 and CDR2: SGHNT, YYREEE (reference sequence). V was cut by 1 base and J by 8 bases, with 16 bases left in between. The CDR3 sequence is CASSLSGRRDDEQFF. CDR3 coding DNA: TGTGCCAGCAGCTTGTCTGGCCGGAGGGATGATGAGCAGTTCTTC.

The rearrangement links TRBV20-1 to TRBJ1-2, with D tentatively TRBD1 (6 bases). The CDR3 is 12 residues long. V was cut by 4 bases and J by 5 bases, with 11 bases left in between. Looked up from germline, CDR1 is DFQATT and CDR2 is SNEGSKA (reference sequence). CDR3 loop: CSATGVWYGYTF. The CDR3 DNA sequence: TGCAGTGCTACAGGGGTCTGGTATGGCTACACCTTC.

Only a few counts were recorded for this clonotype. J is TRBJ2-7 and V is TRBV6-5, with 10 bases aligning to TRBD1. The CDR3 covers 14 residues. Germline-derived CDR1 and CDR2 are MNHEY and SVGAGI. Trimming took 5 bases from V and 4 from J; bases not matched to a gene: 5. The CDR3, as DNA: TGTGCCAGCAGTCAGACAGGGGGCGGATACGAGCAGTACTTC. This codes for CASSQTGGGYEQYF.

Many counts were recorded for this clonotype. The junction and the germline gene differ at one end; a read error may be behind it. The rearrangement joins TRBV7-2 to TRBJ2-7; D is unresolved. This CDR3 is built from 12 residues. Germline V gives CDR1 SGHTA, CDR2 FQGNSA. CDR3 nucleotide sequence: TGTGCCAGCAGCTTATATATCGGGCAGGTGCACTTC. Translated: CASSLYIGQVHF. Full variable domain (rest looked up from reference TRBV7-2 and TRBJ2-7): GAGVSQSPSNKVTEKGKDVELRCDPISGHTALYWYRQSLGQGLEFLIYFQGNSAPDKSGLPSDRFSAERTGGSVSTLTIQRTQQEDSAVYLCASSLYIGQVHFGPGTRLTVT.

The chain is built from TRBV7-4 and TRBJ2-3; the D call may be TRBD1 or TRBD2 (5 bases each). The length of the CDR3 is 17 residues. Germline CDR1 SGHVT, CDR2 SQSDAQ. V lost 3 bases, J lost 0 bases, and 16 bases lay in between. In DNA form, the CDR3 reads TGTGCCAGCAGCTTTCCGACCGGGACGAGAAGCACAGATACGCAGTATTTT. Translating gives CASSFPTGTRSTDTQYF.

This clonotype occurred many times. The chain has TRBV7-2 and TRBJ2-7, with D hard to call. The CDR3 extends over 16 amino acids. The V and J ends lost 2 bases and 3 bases respectively, with 17 bases between them. Germline lookup yields CDR1 SGHTA and CDR2 FQGNSA. This CDR3 is CASSLIEGAKVYEQYV. The CDR3 DNA is TGTGCCAGCAGCTTAATTGAAGGTGCGAAGGTCTACGAGCAGTACGTC.

The V gene is TRBV7-6, the J gene TRBJ2-7, with a possible D match to TRBD2 (6 bases). Germline CDR1 SGHVS, CDR2 FNYEAQ. The CDR3 sequence is 14 residues long. The germline V and J ends were trimmed by 4 bases and 2 bases, with 12 bases remaining between them. CDR3 in DNA: TGTGCCAGCAGCTCCCCGGGGGTGCCCTACGAGCAGTACTTC. Translated, it gives CASSSPGVPYEQYF.

This clonotype was detected ten times or more. The chain uses TRBV7-2 and TRBJ1-1; D gene unclear. This CDR3 region has 14 residues. V gave up 0 bases and J gave up 2 bases, with 7 bases separating them. Germline V gene lookup returns CDR1 SGHTA and CDR2 FQGNSA. The DNA of the CDR3 is TGTGCCAGCAGCTTAGCCGGAGTTAACACTGAAGCTTTCTTT. This gives the protein CASSLAGVNTEAFF.

This chain connects TRBV4-1 to TRBJ2-7, with TRBD2 identical over 7 bases. Germline V CDR1 and CDR2: MGHRA, YSYEKL. The CDR3 runs to 17 residues. V lost 4 bases and J lost 2; bases outside the gene matches: 14. CDR3 residues: CASSLFGGLKHTYEQYF. CDR3 DNA sequence: TGCGCCAGCAGCCTATTCGGGGGGTTGAAGCACACCTACGAGCAGTACTTC.

This chain links TRBV29-1 with TRBJ2-5, with 10 bases identical to TRBD1. J gave up 2 bases and V 7 bases, and 7 bases lay outside the gene matches. Germline loops: CDR1 SQVTM, CDR2 ANQGSEA. The CDR3 has 14 residues. The CDR3 bases are TGCAGCGCCCTTCGGGGACAGGGGCAAGAGACCCAGTACTTC. This sequence encodes CSALRGQGQETQYF.

This sequence joins TRBV18 and TRBJ2-1; D not resolved. The V gene's germline CDR1 is KGHSH and CDR2 LQKENI. The length of the CDR3 is 12 residues. V was trimmed by 3 bases and J by 8 bases, leaving 8 bases between them. Here the CDR3 DNA reads TGTGCCAGCTCACCGGAGTCTGATGAGCAGTTCTTC. Translation: CASSPESDEQFF.

The chain uses TRBV27 and TRBJ2-1; unclear D gene. Germline assignment: CDR1 MNHEY and CDR2 SMNVEV (reference sequence). The CDR3 extends over 13 amino acids. Trimming shortened V by 6 bases and J by 8 bases, and 14 bases separated the two germline ends. Here the CDR3 DNA reads TGTGCCAGCAGGCCCAATAAGGTCTATGAGCAGTTCTTC. It codes for CASRPNKVYEQFF.

Only a few counts were recorded for this clonotype. V and J are TRBV2 and TRBJ2-3; 8 positions agree with TRBD2. Germline V CDR1 and CDR2: SNHLY, FYNNEI. The CDR3 contains 15 residues. The V gene end was trimmed by 8 bases and the J gene end by 0 bases; junction bases not matched to a gene: 7. CDR3: CASWLAGYSTDTQYF. In DNA form, the CDR3 reads TGTGCCAGCTGGTTAGCGGGGTACAGCACAGATACGCAGTATTTT.

Only a few counts were recorded for this clonotype. The chain links TRBV20-1 to TRBJ1-4; no clear D gene. V was cut by 5 bases and J by 0 bases, with 7 bases left in between. The germline V gene encodes CDR1 DFQATT and CDR2 SNEGSKA (reference sequence). This CDR3 is built from 13 residues. The CDR3 region is CSAHSATNEKLFF. CDR3 sequence (DNA): TGCAGTGCTCACTCTGCAACTAATGAAAAACTGTTTTTT.

In its sample, this clonotype was seen a few times. V and J are TRBV2 and TRBJ2-7; TRBD1 agrees at 7 bases. Germline lookup yields CDR1 SNHLY and CDR2 FYNNEI. J was trimmed by 3 bases and V by 4 bases; bases with no gene match: 3. The CDR3 is made up of 13 amino acids. CDR3 region: CASSGQGDYEQYV. The CDR3 bases are TGTGCCAGCAGTGGTCAGGGGGACTACGAGCAGTACGTC.

This clonotype was recorded only once. V is TRBV5-8 and J is TRBJ1-2; D is ambiguous. This CDR3 is 15 amino acids long. Trimming took off 4 bases at V and 2 bases at J, with 15 bases between the two ends. Germline V gene lookup returns CDR1 SGHTS and CDR2 YDEGEE. CDR3 in amino acids: CASSPRTDGNYGYTF. CDR3 DNA: TGTGCCAGCAGCCCCAGAACGGACGGGAACTATGGCTACACCTTC. The full variable domain, with the rest looked up from reference TRBV5-8 and TRBJ1-2, is EAGVTQSPTHLIKTRGQQATLRCSPISGHTSVYWYQQALGLGLQFLLWYDEGEERNRGNFPPRFSGRQFPNYSSELNVNALELEDSALYLCASSPRTDGNYGYTFGSGTRLTVV.

The chain links TRBV5-5 to TRBJ2-1; 8 bases are shared with TRBD2. J lost 5 bases, V lost 4 bases, and 11 bases had no gene match. The CDR3 covers 16 residues. Germline V lookup: CDR1 SGHKS, CDR2 YYEKEE (reference sequence). As DNA, the CDR3 is TGTGCCAGCAGCCGGAGTAGCGGGATTGGCAACAATGAGCAGTTCTTC. Amino acid sequence: CASSRSSGIGNNEQFF.

This chain uses TRBV18 with TRBJ2-7; TRBD1 is a possible D gene (9 bases). Germline V gene data show CDR1 as KGHSH and CDR2 as LQKENI. This CDR3 contains 18 residues. V shed 1 base and J shed 2 bases, with 21 bases lying between them. CDR3 coding DNA: TGTGCCAGCTCACCACTGGGACAGGGAGGTAGCGGGGCCTACGAGCAGTACTTC. Translated: CASSPLGQGGSGAYEQYF. The complete variable domain, with remaining parts taken from reference TRBV18 and TRBJ2-7, reads NAGVMQNPRHLVRRRGQEARLRCSPMKGHSHVYWYRQLPEEGLKFMVYLQKENIIDESGMPKERFSAEFPKEGPSILRIQQVVRGDSAAYFCASSPLGQGGSGAYEQYFGPGTRLTVT.

The chain is built from TRBV29-1 and TRBJ2-7; 10 bases match TRBD1. CDR1 is SQVTM, CDR2 ANQGSEA, per germline. After removal of 4 bases from V and 0 bases from J, the junction contained 3 bases not matched to a gene. The CDR3 is 14 residues long. The DNA for the CDR3 is TGCAGCGTTGCGGGACAGGGGTCCTCCTACGAGCAGTACTTC. Amino acids: CSVAGQGSSYEQYF.

The chain carries TRBV6-6 and TRBJ2-2; no definite D call. This CDR3 has 13 residues. V lost 7 bases and J lost 5, with 11 bases in between. Germline lookup yields CDR1 MNHNY and CDR2 SVGAGI (reference sequence). DNA of the CDR3: TGTGCCAGCAAGGAACTTAAGACCGGGGAGCTGTTTTTT. This translates into CASKELKTGELFF.

This clonotype has more than one count but fewer than ten. The gene calls are TRBV10-3 and TRBJ1-2; D gene unclear. The CDR3 loop spans 15 amino acids. The germline gives CDR1 ENHRY, CDR2 SYGVKD. The V and J ends lost 10 bases and 0 bases respectively, with 18 bases between them. The CDR3 sequence is CATNFGSDTNYGYTF. The CDR3 region has the DNA TGTGCCACCAACTTCGGCTCGGATACTAACTATGGCTACACCTTC.

Only a few counts were recorded for this clonotype. The CDR3 is CASSEEAGIGYEQYF. In nucleotides, the CDR3 is TGTGCCAGCAGCGAGGAGGCGGGGATTGGCTACGAGCAGTACTTC. J is TRBJ2-7 and V is TRBV9, with D tentatively TRBD2 (6 bases). The germline V and J ends were trimmed by 3 bases and 3 bases, with 16 bases remaining between them. Germline CDR1 is SGDLS and CDR2 is YYNGEE. The CDR3 sequence is 15 residues long.

This chain joins TRBV5-6 and TRBJ1-2; 7 nucleotides align to TRBD1. The J segment lost 0 bases and the V segment lost 4 bases, leaving 6 bases of the junction unmatched. The V gene's germline CDR1 is SGHDT and CDR2 YYEEEE. This CDR3 contains 15 residues. This CDR3 reads CASSGQDTTNYGYTF. The CDR3 DNA is TGTGCCAGCAGCGGACAGGATACTACTAACTATGGCTACACCTTC.

This chain links TRBV29-1 with TRBJ1-5; maybe TRBD1 (6 bases). Germline-derived CDR1 and CDR2 are SQVTM and ANQGSEA. With 7 bases removed from V and 6 bases from J, the gap between germline ends came to 16 bases. The CDR3 consists of 13 residues. The CDR3 region is CSAWQGRGQPQHF. The CDR3 DNA sequence: TGCAGCGCGTGGCAGGGGAGGGGTCAGCCCCAGCATTTT.

In this sample, this clonotype turned up a few times. A junction boundary mismatches the germline segment, possibly from a read error. The rearrangement links TRBV12-3 or TRBV12-4 to TRBJ2-4; no reliable D call. This CDR3 spans 13 amino acids. CDR3 in amino acids: CASSLKEKSIQYF. The CDR3, as DNA: TGTGCCAGCAGTTTAAAAGAGAAAAGCATTCAGTACTTC.

This clonotype came up a few times. CDR3: CASSYGGTAGNEQFF. The DNA of the CDR3 is TGTGCCAGCAGTTACGGGGGGACAGCCGGTAATGAGCAGTTCTTC. This chain links TRBV6-5 with TRBJ2-1; D might be TRBD1 (7 bases). Trimming took 2 bases from V and 7 from J, leaving 15 bases between them. Germline V gene data show CDR1 as MNHEY and CDR2 as SVGAGI. The CDR3 spans 15 residues.

This clonotype was observed at least ten times. The chain has TRBV7-2 and TRBJ2-5; 8 bases fit TRBD2. Germline loops: CDR1 SGHTA, CDR2 FQGNSA. Trimming took 3 bases from V and 5 from J; bases not matched to a gene: 8. There are 15 residues in the CDR3. The CDR3 loop is CASSFSAGVGETQYF. CDR3 coding DNA: TGTGCCAGCAGCTTCTCAGCGGGAGTTGGGGAGACCCAGTACTTC.

The chain recombines TRBV10-2 with TRBJ1-1; a possible D gene is TRBD1 (5 bases). Germline-derived CDR1 and CDR2 are WSHSY and SAAADI. The CDR3 has 14 amino acids. The V end was cut by 6 bases, the J end by 4 bases, with 15 bases between. Here the CDR3 DNA reads TGCGCCAGCAGAGAAGGGGTGCATGGCACTGAAGCTTTCTTT. Its translation: CASREGVHGTEAFF.